The clone carrying this TCR beta chain was seen repeatedly, ten times or more. What it binds is not known. The record originates from a study of T-cell memory formation after mild COVID-19. Overall study findings and caveats: Clones shrinking between day 15 and 85 showed a balanced CD4/CD8 split, and those that grew later tilted toward CD4+. Clones which contracted sat mainly in CM and EM if CD4+, and in EMRA if CD8+.

Via MiXCR, TCRdb re-called the 5' RACE reads, giving one row per CDR3 protein. Of about 39,000 distinct CDR3 sequences in the sample, about 6% were seen once. The germline gives CDR1 SGHVS, CDR2 FNYEAQ. This CDR3 is 13 amino acids long. Trimming shortened V by 1 base and J by 3 bases, and 7 bases separated the two germline ends. The sequenced material came from PBMCs or a T cell subset sorted from them (not recorded which). The genes are TRBV7-6 and TRBJ2-7; D remains unclear. This TCR derives from an adult who had mild COVID-19 (a few samples of this study predate the infection). Cell type and time point are not known. Here the CDR3 DNA reads TGTGCCAGCAGCTTAGGCGCGATCTACGAGCAGTACTTC. Protein: CASSLGAIYEQYF.